One and the same sample provided the 30 T cell receptor beta chains below, sequenced in a study of blood T cells in healthy people across ages. Primed by a sample-barcoded 5' primer and a J-beta primer mix, a second PCR proceeded for roughly 6 to 12 cycles. TCRdb reprocessed the 5' RACE reads via MiXCR and lists one record per CDR3 protein. The repertoire holds about 900,000 distinct CDR3 sequences, around 48% seen once, with about an eighth in the top ten. The specimen was blood. These receptors all come from a man younger than 45 in good health.

This clonotype came up a few times. CDR3 residues: CSVCYSYNSPLHF. CDR3 nucleotide sequence: TGCAGCGTCTGTTACTCCTATAATTCACCCCTCCACTTT. The chain recombines TRBV29-1 with TRBJ1-6; no firm D call. Germline V gene data show CDR1 as SQVTM and CDR2 as ANQGSEA. Trimming took 6 bases from V and 0 from J, leaving 6 bases between them. The CDR3 consists of 13 residues. Complete variable domain (other parts from reference TRBV29-1 and TRBJ1-6): SAVISQKPSRDICQRGTSLTIQCQVDSQVTMMFWYRQQPGQSLTLIATANQGSEATYESGFVIDKFPISRPNLTFSTLTVSNMSPEDSSIYLCSVCYSYNSPLHFGNGTRLTVT.

The chain has TRBV5-1 and TRBJ2-1, with D maybe TRBD1 (6 bases). This CDR3 spans 15 amino acids. Trimming shortened V by 4 bases and J by 5 bases, and 16 bases separated the two germline ends. From germline, CDR1 is SGHRS and CDR2 YFSETQ. CDR3 amino acids: CASSPTGFEHNEQFF. In DNA form, the CDR3 reads TGCGCCAGCAGCCCCACAGGGTTTGAACACAATGAGCAGTTCTTC.

The genes are TRBV5-1 and TRBJ1-1; D is undetermined. Trimming cost V 8 bases and J 0 bases, with 11 bases left between them. The germline CDR1 and CDR2 sequences are SGHRS and YFSETQ. The CDR3 loop spans 13 amino acids. The CDR3 coding sequence is TGCGCCAGTCAACTTGAAATGAACACTGAAGCTTTCTTT. This sequence encodes CASQLEMNTEAFF.

The chain carries TRBV6-5 and TRBJ2-7; the match to TRBD1 covers 11 bases. This CDR3 region has 14 residues. Germline-derived CDR1 and CDR2 are MNHEY and SVGAGI. V lost 7 bases, J lost 4 bases, and 6 bases stayed unmatched. This CDR3 is CASTKGTGGYEQYF. CDR3 bases: TGTGCCAGCACTAAAGGGACAGGGGGGTACGAGCAGTACTTC.

This clonotype was detected a few times. J is TRBJ2-1 and V is TRBV20-1; D is perhaps TRBD1 or TRBD2 (7 bases each). The germline V gene encodes CDR1 DFQATT and CDR2 SNEGSKA (reference sequence). The CDR3 spans 19 residues. Trimming left V 3 bases short and J 8 bases short, with 32 bases between. For the CDR3, the DNA is TGCAGTGCTAGTGGAACAGGGGAAAATGGGCGGGGGAATTACTATGAGCAGTTCTTC. Residues: CSASGTGENGRGNYYEQFF.

This clonotype has a handful of counts. The chain joins TRBV6-5 to TRBJ1-2; 9 bases are a match to TRBD1. The CDR3 is 14 amino acids. Germline-derived CDR1 and CDR2 are MNHEY and SVGAGI. Losses at the gene ends were 2 bases for V and 8 bases for J; bases not matched to a gene: 6. Here the CDR3 reads CASSYGTGPLGYTF. CDR3 nucleotides: TGTGCCAGCAGTTACGGGACAGGGCCCTTGGGCTACACCTTC.

This rearrangement joins TRBV4-1 to TRBJ2-1; the D gene is possibly TRBD1 (6 bases). Trimming took 0 bases from V and 0 from J, leaving 15 bases between them. Per germline, CDR1 MGHRA and CDR2 YSYEKL. The CDR3 spans 18 residues. CDR3 in DNA: TGCGCCAGCAGCCAAGATTCAGGGGAATCGAGCTCCTACAATGAGCAGTTCTTC. It specifies CASSQDSGESSSYNEQFF.

The V call is TRBV27, the J call TRBJ1-2, with a tentative D call TRBD1 (5 bases). The CDR3 sequence is 14 residues long. Germline V gene lookup returns CDR1 MNHEY and CDR2 SMNVEV (reference sequence). The ends were cut back, 0 bases at V and 8 bases at J, with 13 bases in the middle. For the CDR3, the DNA is TGTGCCAGCAGTTTATCGCCCCGCCAGGGCGGCTACACCTTC. Its protein is CASSLSPRQGGYTF.

The chain has TRBV11-2 and TRBJ2-3; a possible D gene is TRBD2 (5 bases). This CDR3 has 14 amino acids. Per the germline V gene, CDR1 is SGHAT and CDR2 is FQNNGV. V lost 6 bases to trimming and J lost 1 base, with 11 bases between them. The CDR3 is CASRRARGTDTQYF. CDR3 coding DNA: TGTGCCAGCAGGAGGGCCCGCGGCACAGATACGCAGTATTTT.

CDR3 DNA sequence: TGTGCCAGCAGCTTTCGAGGAGCCGCGAGCTCCTACAATGAGCAGTACTTC. Translating gives CASSFRGAASSYNEQYF. This chain connects TRBV11-2 to TRBJ2-7; D remains unclear. Between the trimmed V and J ends, which lost 3 bases and 7 bases, there was a span of 25 bases. This CDR3 is 17 amino acids long. Germline lookup yields CDR1 SGHAT and CDR2 FQNNGV.

The chain is built from TRBV29-1 and TRBJ2-5; either TRBD1 or TRBD2 may fit D (5 bases each). V was pared by 2 bases and J by 5 bases, with 15 bases between. The CDR3 spans 14 residues. The germline gives CDR1 SQVTM, CDR2 ANQGSEA. CDR3 sequence (DNA): TGCAGCGTTGAACGGGGCATTCAAGGGGAGACCCAGTACTTC. Amino acid sequence: CSVERGIQGETQYF.

This clonotype was seen more than once but under ten times. This chain joins TRBV20-1 and TRBJ1-2, with TRBD1 matching 7 bases. Germline-derived CDR1 and CDR2 are DFQATT and SNEGSKA (reference sequence). Trimming at V came to 5 bases and at J to 8 bases, leaving 14 bases not matched to a gene. The CDR3 runs to 14 residues. The CDR3 reads CSAFMGQPKNGYTF. CDR3 nucleotides: TGCAGTGCTTTTATGGGACAGCCCAAGAACGGCTACACCTTC.

The chain joins TRBV6-5 to TRBJ2-3; D unresolved. This CDR3 comprises 11 residues. The V end lost 4 bases, the J end lost 4 bases, and 3 bases lay between the germline ends. Germline loops: CDR1 MNHEY, CDR2 SVGAGI. As DNA, the CDR3 is TGTGCCAGCAGTTCAGCAGATACGCAGTATTTT. Translation: CASSSADTQYF.

The CDR3 spells CASSVGQGNTYGYTF. As DNA, the CDR3 is TGTGCCAGCAGTGTCGGGCAGGGAAACACTTATGGCTACACCTTC. The chain has TRBV6-4 and TRBJ1-2, with a tentative D call TRBD1 (5 bases). The V gene's germline CDR1 is MRHNA and CDR2 SNTAGT. The CDR3 is 15 amino acids. V lost 4 bases to trimming and J lost 5 bases, with 17 bases between them.

This chain uses TRBV4-2 with TRBJ2-1, with D possibly called TRBD1 or TRBD2 (5 bases each). V shed 3 bases and J shed 2 bases, with 14 bases lying between them. The CDR3 has 16 amino acids. From germline, CDR1 is LGHNA and CDR2 YNFKEQ. CDR3 nucleotides: TGTGCCAGCAGCCATGCCGGGACCCAGACCTACAATGAGCAGTTCTTC. It specifies CASSHAGTQTYNEQFF.

Many counts were recorded for this clonotype. The chain couples TRBV5-4 to TRBJ2-3; no firm D call. This CDR3 contains 14 residues. Looked up from germline, CDR1 is SGHNT and CDR2 is YYREEE (reference sequence). Deletions cut 0 bases from V and 5 bases from J, with 10 bases between. The CDR3 coding sequence is TGTGCCAGCAGCTTGGACAGCTTAATAGATACGCAGTATTTT. Translating gives CASSLDSLIDTQYF.

The rearrangement joins TRBV29-1 to TRBJ2-5; 9 bases fit TRBD2. This CDR3 contains 14 residues. Germline loops: CDR1 SQVTM, CDR2 ANQGSEA. The V gene end was trimmed by 4 bases and the J gene end by 4 bases; junction bases not matched to a gene: 7. The CDR3 region has the DNA TGCAGCGTTGGACCGGGACTAGCAGTAGAGACCCAGTACTTC. Translating it yields CSVGPGLAVETQYF.

This clonotype was counted a few times. The chain combines TRBV7-2 with TRBJ2-7, with D perhaps matching TRBD2 (6 bases). The J call is doubtful: the DNA matches TRBJ2-4 better. CDR3 length equals 15 residues. The germline gives CDR1 SGHTA, CDR2 FQGNSA. CDR3 sequence: CASSLTGRPENIQYF. The DNA of the CDR3 is TGTGCCAGCAGCTTAACGGGGAGGCCGGAAAACATTCAGTACTTC.

This chain's CDR3 is CSAQQESSYNSPLHF. CDR3 DNA sequence: TGCAGTGCTCAACAGGAAAGCTCCTATAATTCACCCCTCCACTTT. J is TRBJ1-6 and V is TRBV20-1; weak D call: TRBD1 (5 bases). CDR3 length equals 15 residues. Per germline, CDR1 DFQATT and CDR2 SNEGSKA (reference sequence). Deletions cut 5 bases from V and 0 bases from J, with 11 bases between.

This clonotype was seen many times. The V and J genes are TRBV5-1 and TRBJ2-3; a possible D gene is TRBD2 (6 bases). Germline loops: CDR1 SGHRS, CDR2 YFSETQ. Trimming took 4 bases from V and 4 from J, leaving 16 bases between them. The length of the CDR3 is 15 residues. CDR3 coding DNA: TGCGCCAGCAGCACGGGCGGGGCCCGTTCAGATACGCAGTATTTT. Residues: CASSTGGARSDTQYF.

This clonotype is a singleton in its sample. V usage is TRBV12-3 or TRBV12-4 and J usage is TRBJ1-1; maybe TRBD1 (5 bases). Trimming removed 3 bases at V and 2 bases at J, with 10 bases between. This CDR3 has 14 amino acids. As DNA, the CDR3 is TGTGCCAGCAGTTTGTACCAGGGTAACACTGAAGCTTTCTTT. Translation gives CASSLYQGNTEAFF.

This chain uses TRBV4-1 with TRBJ2-3; a possible D gene is TRBD2 (5 bases). Per the germline V gene, CDR1 is MGHRA and CDR2 is YSYEKL. Deletions cut 10 bases from V and 5 bases from J, with 19 bases between. The CDR3 length is 14 residues. CDR3 loop: CATRDMSAEDTQYF. The CDR3 bases are TGCGCCACCCGGGATATGTCGGCGGAAGATACGCAGTATTTT.

J is TRBJ1-4 and V is TRBV12-3 or TRBV12-4, with TRBD1 identical over 8 bases. Trimming cost V 5 bases and J 4 bases; bases outside gene matches: 6. The CDR3 sequence is 15 residues long. CDR3 nucleotide sequence: TGTGCCAGCAGTACACCACAGGGGGGTAATGAAAAACTGTTTTTT. Translating gives CASSTPQGGNEKLFF.

The chain is built from TRBV27 and TRBJ2-5, with a possible D match to TRBD1 (6 bases). With 0 bases removed from V and 4 bases from J, the gap between germline ends came to 9 bases. The CDR3 consists of 14 residues. Germline V gene sequence: CDR1 MNHEY, CDR2 SMNVEV (reference sequence). The CDR3 region has the DNA TGTGCCAGCAGTTTATCCCAGGGGACAGAGACCCAGTACTTC. This codes for CASSLSQGTETQYF.

There are many counts of this clonotype. This chain connects TRBV10-3 to TRBJ2-3, with a weak D call TRBD1 (5 bases). The CDR3 extends over 15 amino acids. V was cut by 5 bases and J by 3 bases, with 15 bases left in between. The germline CDR1 and CDR2 sequences are ENHRY and SYGVKD. CDR3 DNA sequence: TGTGCCATCAGTCTGGTTGGGGCAACAACAGATACGCAGTATTTT. It specifies CAISLVGATTDTQYF.

This clonotype was recorded many times. The J gene is TRBJ1-2, the V gene TRBV24-1; D call uncertain. The germline V and J ends were trimmed by 5 bases and 6 bases, with 6 bases remaining between them. Germline V gene data show CDR1 as KGHDR and CDR2 as SFDVKD. The CDR3 is 11 residues long. The CDR3 coding sequence is TGTGCCACCAGTGCCGACCATGGCTACACCTTC. Protein product: CATSADHGYTF.

As for this clonotype: The junction and the germline gene differ at one end; a read error may be behind it. The chain couples TRBV5-5 to TRBJ1-2; perhaps TRBD1 as D (5 bases). Germline V gene lookup returns CDR1 SGHKS and CDR2 YYEKEE (reference sequence). The CDR3 is made up of 15 amino acids. In DNA, the CDR3 is TGTGCCAGCAGGTTGGGGCCGAGGGAGCAGGGTGGCTACACCTTC. It specifies CASRLGPREQGGYTF.

The V gene is TRBV3-1, the J gene TRBJ2-3, with D possibly being TRBD2 (6 bases). Looked up from germline, CDR1 is LGHDT and CDR2 is YNNKEL (reference sequence). V was cut by 2 bases and J by 3 bases, with 21 bases left in between. This CDR3 is 18 amino acids long. The CDR3 protein is CASSQSPHPGTLTDTQYF. Here the CDR3 DNA reads TGTGCCAGCAGCCAAAGCCCCCACCCCGGGACTCTTACAGATACGCAGTATTTT.

The sample holds many counts of this clonotype. The chain joins TRBV6-1 to TRBJ2-2; D is uncertain. The CDR3 is 13 amino acids. The germline V gene has CDR1 MNHNS and CDR2 SASEGT. V was clipped by 6 bases and J by 5 bases, with 10 bases between them. The CDR3 DNA is TGTGCCAGCAGCATCGAAGAGACCGGGGAGCTGTTTTTT. Translated, it gives CASSIEETGELFF.

The chain combines TRBV3-1 with TRBJ2-5, with a possible D match to TRBD2 (5 bases). The DNA matches TRBJ2-7 better at its end, which makes the J call doubtful. Germline assignment: CDR1 LGHDT and CDR2 YNNKEL (reference sequence). The CDR3 extends over 16 amino acids. The CDR3 nucleotides are TGTGCCAGCAGTCAAATATCAGGCAGGCCTAGCTCCGAGCAGTACTTC. As protein: CASSQISGRPSSEQYF.